This T cell receptor beta chain originates from a study of response to subunit inactivated influenza vaccine. Overall study results and limits: The authors proposed limited new T cell recruitment per seasonal influenza vaccination.

TCRdb reprocessed the RT-PCR reads via MiXCR and lists one record per CDR3 protein. The data show hundreds of thousands of distinct CDR3 sequences, around a sixth seen once. The CDR3 is made up of 15 amino acids. CDR1 is ENHRY and CDR2 is SYGVKD in the germline V gene. Trimming removed 7 bases from V and 1 base from J, with 16 bases in between. Note on this clonotype: Its matching antigen is unknown.

The sequence was obtained from a man in his fifties who received an inactivated influenza vaccine. The gene calls are TRBV10-3 and TRBJ2-5, with a possible D match to TRBD2 (6 bases). Material: PBMCs from blood, obtained 12 days after vaccination. CDR3 nucleotide sequence: TGTGCCATCACCGCCGGGAGTTCGGGCCAAGAGACCCAGTACTTC. Its translation is CAITAGSSGQETQYF.